This T cell receptor beta chain was identified in a study of T-cell reconstitution after alpha-beta-depleted transplantation in children. This clonotype was observed at least ten times. Molecular barcoding with unique molecular identifiers was used for the TCRbeta library. Via MiXCR, TCRdb re-called the PCR reads, giving one row per CDR3 protein. The sample shows about 160,000 distinct CDR3 sequences, over 8.5% of them seen only once. Looked up from germline, CDR1 is SGHRS and CDR2 is YFSETQ. The CDR3 covers 12 residues. V was trimmed by 2 bases and J by 2 bases, leaving 1 base between them. V gene TRBV5-1 combines with J gene TRBJ2-2; D not resolved. This TCR was sampled from a boy aged 2-15 years with acute myeloid leukemia, due to receive a stem cell transplant. Sequencing was performed on PBMCs, taken before TCRalphabeta/CD19-depleted stem cell transplant. CDR3 nucleotide sequence: TGCGCCAGCAGCTTTAACACCGGGGAGCTGTTTTTT. It is translated as CASSFNTGELFF.